This paragraph covers one T cell receptor (beta chain) sequence. Measured with immunoSEQ multiplex PCR; TCRdb has only the in-frame clones, and not every one. The sample consists of 70,000 or so clones, about 90% of them appearing once. V lost 5 bases and J lost 0, with 14 bases in between. CDR3 length: 16 residues. Per germline, CDR1 MGHRA and CDR2 YSYEKL. The data derive from a study of technical replicates of blood from a few donors. The clonotype was recovered from a human donor in good health. The chain employs TRBV4-1 and TRBJ2-1; D not certain. What was sequenced was T cells isolated from PBMCs. In DNA form, the CDR3 reads TGCGCCAGCAGCAACCCCCCCAAGAGCTCCTACAATGAGCAGTTCTTC. This codes for CASSNPPKSSYNEQFF.